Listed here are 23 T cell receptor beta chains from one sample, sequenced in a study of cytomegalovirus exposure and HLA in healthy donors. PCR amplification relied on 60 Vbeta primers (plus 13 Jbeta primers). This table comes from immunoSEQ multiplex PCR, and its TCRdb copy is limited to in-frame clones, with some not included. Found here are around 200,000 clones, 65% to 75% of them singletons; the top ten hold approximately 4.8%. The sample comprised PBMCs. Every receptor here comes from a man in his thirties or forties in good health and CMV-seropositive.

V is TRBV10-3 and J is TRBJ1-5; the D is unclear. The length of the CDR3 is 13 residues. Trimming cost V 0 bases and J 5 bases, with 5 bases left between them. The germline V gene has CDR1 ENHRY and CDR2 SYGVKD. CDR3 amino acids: CAISESADQPQHF. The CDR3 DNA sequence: TGTGCCATCAGTGAGTCGGCGGATCAGCCCCAGCATTTT.

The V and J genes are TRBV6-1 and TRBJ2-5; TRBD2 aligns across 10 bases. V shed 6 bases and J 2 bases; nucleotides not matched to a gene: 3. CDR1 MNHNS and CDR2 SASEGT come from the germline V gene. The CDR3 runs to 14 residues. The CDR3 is CASSVSGGQETQYF. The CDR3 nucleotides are TGTGCCAGCAGCGTTAGCGGGGGGCAAGAGACCCAGTACTTC.

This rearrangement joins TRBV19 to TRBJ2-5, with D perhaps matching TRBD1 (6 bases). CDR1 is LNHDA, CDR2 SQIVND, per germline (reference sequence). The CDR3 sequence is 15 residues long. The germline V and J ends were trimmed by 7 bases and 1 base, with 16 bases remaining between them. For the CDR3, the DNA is TGTGCCAGTAAGAGGTGGGGGCAGCCCCAAGAGACCCAGTACTTC. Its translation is CASKRWGQPQETQYF.

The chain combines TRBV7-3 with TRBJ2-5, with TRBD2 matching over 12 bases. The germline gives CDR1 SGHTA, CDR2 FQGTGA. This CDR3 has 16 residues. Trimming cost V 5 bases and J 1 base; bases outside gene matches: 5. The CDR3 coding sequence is TGTGCCAGCAGCCAGAAACTAGCGGGGGGCCAAGAGACCCAGTACTTC. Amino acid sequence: CASSQKLAGGQETQYF.

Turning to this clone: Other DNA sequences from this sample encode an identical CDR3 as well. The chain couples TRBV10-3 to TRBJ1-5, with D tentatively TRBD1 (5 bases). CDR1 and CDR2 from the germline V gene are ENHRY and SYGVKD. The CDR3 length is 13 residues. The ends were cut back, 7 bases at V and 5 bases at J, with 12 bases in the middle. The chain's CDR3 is CAIKAGTDQPQHF. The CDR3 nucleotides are TGTGCCATCAAAGCGGGGACGGATCAGCCCCAGCATTTT.

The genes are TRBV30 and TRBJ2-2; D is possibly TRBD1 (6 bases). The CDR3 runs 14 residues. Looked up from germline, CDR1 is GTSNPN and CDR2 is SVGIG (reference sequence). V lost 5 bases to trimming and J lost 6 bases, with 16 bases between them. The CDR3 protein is CAWCFGGAPGELFF. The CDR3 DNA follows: TGTGCCTGGTGTTTTGGGGGCGCCCCCGGGGAGCTGTTTTTT.

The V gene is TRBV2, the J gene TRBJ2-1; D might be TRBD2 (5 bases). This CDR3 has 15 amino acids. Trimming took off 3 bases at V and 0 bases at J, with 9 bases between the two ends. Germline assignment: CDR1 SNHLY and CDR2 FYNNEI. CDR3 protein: CASSEDWSSYNEQFF. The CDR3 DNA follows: TGTGCCAGCAGTGAGGACTGGAGCTCCTACAATGAGCAGTTCTTC.

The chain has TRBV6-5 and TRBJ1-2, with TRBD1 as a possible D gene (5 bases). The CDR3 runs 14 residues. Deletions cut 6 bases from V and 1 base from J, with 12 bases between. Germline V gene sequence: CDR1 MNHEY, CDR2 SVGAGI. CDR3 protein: CASSPPRDNYGYTF. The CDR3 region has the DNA TGTGCCAGCAGCCCTCCCAGGGATAACTATGGCTACACCTTC.

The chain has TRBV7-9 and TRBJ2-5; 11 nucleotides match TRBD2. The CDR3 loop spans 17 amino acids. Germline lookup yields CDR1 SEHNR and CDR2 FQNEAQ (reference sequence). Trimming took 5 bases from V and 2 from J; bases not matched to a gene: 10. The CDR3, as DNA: TGTGCCAGCAGCACCCTACTAGCGGGAGTAGGGCAAGAGACCCAGTACTTC. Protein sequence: CASSTLLAGVGQETQYF.

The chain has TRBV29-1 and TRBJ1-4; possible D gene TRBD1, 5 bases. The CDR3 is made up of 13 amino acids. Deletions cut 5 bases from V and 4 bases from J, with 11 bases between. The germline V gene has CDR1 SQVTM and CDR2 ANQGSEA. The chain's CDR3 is CSVLRGFNEKLFF. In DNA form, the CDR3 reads TGCAGCGTTCTGCGGGGCTTTAATGAAAAACTGTTTTTT.

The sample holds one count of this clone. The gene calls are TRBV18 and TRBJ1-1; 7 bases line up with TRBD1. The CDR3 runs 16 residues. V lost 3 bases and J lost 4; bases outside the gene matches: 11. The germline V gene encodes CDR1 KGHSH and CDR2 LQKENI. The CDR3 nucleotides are TGTGCCAGCTCACCGTCGACAGGGCGGGATAGCACTGAAGCTTTCTTT. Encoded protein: CASSPSTGRDSTEAFF.

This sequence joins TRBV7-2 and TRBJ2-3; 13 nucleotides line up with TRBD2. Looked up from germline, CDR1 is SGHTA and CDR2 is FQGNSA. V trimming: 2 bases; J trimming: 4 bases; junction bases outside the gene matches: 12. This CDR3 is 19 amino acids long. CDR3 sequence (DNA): TGTGCCAGCAGCTTACGTAGGACTAGCGGGAGAGTCGTCCCAGATACGCAGTATTTT. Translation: CASSLRRTSGRVVPDTQYF.

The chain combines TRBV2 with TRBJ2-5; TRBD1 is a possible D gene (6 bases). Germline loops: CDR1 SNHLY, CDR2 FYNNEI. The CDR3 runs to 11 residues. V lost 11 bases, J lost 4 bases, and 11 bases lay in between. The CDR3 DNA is TGTGCCCTCCACAGGGCAGAGACCCAGTACTTC. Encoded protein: CALHRAETQYF.

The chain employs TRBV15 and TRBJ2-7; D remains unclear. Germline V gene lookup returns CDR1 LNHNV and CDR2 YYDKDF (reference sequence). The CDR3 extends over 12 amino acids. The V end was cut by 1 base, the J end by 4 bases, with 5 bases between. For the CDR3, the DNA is TGTGCCACCAGCAGAGGCGGTTACGAGCAGTACTTC. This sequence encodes CATSRGGYEQYF.

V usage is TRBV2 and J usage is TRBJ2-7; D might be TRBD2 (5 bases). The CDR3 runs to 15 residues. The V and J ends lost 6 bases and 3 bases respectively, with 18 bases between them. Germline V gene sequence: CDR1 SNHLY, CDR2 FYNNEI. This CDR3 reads CASRAGGPTNYEQYF. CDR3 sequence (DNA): TGTGCCAGCAGAGCTGGAGGACCAACTAACTACGAGCAGTACTTC.

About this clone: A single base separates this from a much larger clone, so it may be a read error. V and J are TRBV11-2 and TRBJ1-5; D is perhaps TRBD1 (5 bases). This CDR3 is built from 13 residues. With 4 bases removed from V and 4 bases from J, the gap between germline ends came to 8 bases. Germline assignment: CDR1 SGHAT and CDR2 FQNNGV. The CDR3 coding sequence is TGTGCCAGCAGCTCAGACAGAAATCAGCCCCAGCATTTT. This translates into CASSSDRNQPQHF.

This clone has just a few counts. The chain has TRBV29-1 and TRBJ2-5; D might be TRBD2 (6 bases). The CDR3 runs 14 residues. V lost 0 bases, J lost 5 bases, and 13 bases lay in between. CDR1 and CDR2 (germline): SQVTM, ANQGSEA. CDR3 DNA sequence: TGCAGCGTTGAAGACGGGGAGGTTTGGGAGACCCAGTACTTC. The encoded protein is CSVEDGEVWETQYF.

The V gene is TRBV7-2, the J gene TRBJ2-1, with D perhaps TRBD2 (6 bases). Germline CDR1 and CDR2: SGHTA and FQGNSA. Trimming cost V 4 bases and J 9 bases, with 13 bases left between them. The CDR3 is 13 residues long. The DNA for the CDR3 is TGTGCCAGCAGCTCCTTACTAGCTAGTGAGCAGTTCTTC. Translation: CASSSLLASEQFF.

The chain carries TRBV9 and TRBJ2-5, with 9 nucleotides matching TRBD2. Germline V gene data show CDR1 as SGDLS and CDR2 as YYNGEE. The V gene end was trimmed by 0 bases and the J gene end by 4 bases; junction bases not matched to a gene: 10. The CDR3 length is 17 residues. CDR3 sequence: CASSVVASGAQPETQYF. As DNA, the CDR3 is TGTGCCAGCAGCGTAGTGGCTAGCGGGGCCCAACCAGAGACCCAGTACTTC.

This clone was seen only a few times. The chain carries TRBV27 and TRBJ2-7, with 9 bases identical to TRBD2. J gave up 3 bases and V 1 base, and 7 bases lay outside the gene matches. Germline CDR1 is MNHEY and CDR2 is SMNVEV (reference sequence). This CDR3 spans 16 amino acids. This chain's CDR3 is CASSLFSSGARYEQYF. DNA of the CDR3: TGTGCCAGCAGTTTATTCTCTAGCGGGGCCCGCTACGAGCAGTACTTC.

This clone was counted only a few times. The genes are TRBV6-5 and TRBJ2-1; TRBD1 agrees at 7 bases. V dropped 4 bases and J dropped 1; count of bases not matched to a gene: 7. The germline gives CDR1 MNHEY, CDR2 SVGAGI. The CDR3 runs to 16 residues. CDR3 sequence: CASSSLTGKSYNEQFF. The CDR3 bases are TGTGCCAGCAGTTCCTTGACAGGGAAGTCCTACAATGAGCAGTTCTTC.

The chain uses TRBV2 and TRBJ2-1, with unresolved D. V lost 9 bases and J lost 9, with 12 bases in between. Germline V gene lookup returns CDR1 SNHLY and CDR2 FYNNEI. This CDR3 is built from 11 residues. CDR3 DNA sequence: TGTGCCAGTGAGATAGTGAGTGAGCAGTTCTTC. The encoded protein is CASEIVSEQFF. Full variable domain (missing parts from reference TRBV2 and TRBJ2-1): EPEVTQTPSHQVTQMGQEVILRCVPISNHLYFYWYRQILGQKVEFLVSFYNNEISEKSEIFDDQFSVERPDGSNFTLKIRSTKLEDSAMYFCASEIVSEQFFGPGTRLTVL.

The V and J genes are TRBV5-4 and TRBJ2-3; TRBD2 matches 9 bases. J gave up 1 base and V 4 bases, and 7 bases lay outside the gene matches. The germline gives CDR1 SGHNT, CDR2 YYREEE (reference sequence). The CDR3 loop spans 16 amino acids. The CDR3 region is CASSNRAGGGTDTQYF. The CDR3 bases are TGTGCCAGCAGCAATAGAGCGGGAGGAGGCACAGATACGCAGTATTTT.